Listed here are 10 T cell receptor beta chains from one sample, sequenced in a study of blood T cell repertoires in COVID-19. Repertoires were generated with immunoSEQ multiplex PCR, while TCRdb's copy carries only in-frame clones and drops some. Among 120,000 to 150,000 clones, 65% to 90% were seen once, and the ten largest hold around 3.2%. Sequencing input: peripheral blood. These TCRs come from a man aged 50 to 59 with acute or convalescent COVID-19.

In DNA, the CDR3 is TGTGCCAGCACAAGTCATCGGGACAGGGGGTCCCAGATGCAGTTCTTC. Protein sequence: CASTSHRDRGSQMQFF. J is TRBJ2-1 and V is TRBV6-4; 11 bases align to TRBD1. Germline V CDR1 and CDR2: MRHNA, SNTAGT. V was pared by 7 bases and J by 12 bases, with 17 bases of the junction left unmatched. The CDR3 runs 16 residues.

This clone has more than one count but fewer than ten. The rearrangement uses TRBV7-2 and TRBJ1-1; TRBD1 might be the D (6 bases). Germline loops: CDR1 SGHTA, CDR2 FQGNSA. CDR3 size: 14 residues. V was clipped by 2 bases and J by 4 bases, with 11 bases between them. CDR3: CASSLQGMGTEAFF. Here the CDR3 DNA reads TGTGCCAGCAGCTTACAGGGGATGGGCACTGAAGCTTTCTTT. Using reference TRBV7-2 and TRBJ1-1 for the parts outside the CDR3, the full variable domain is GAGVSQSPSNKVTEKGKDVELRCDPISGHTALYWYRQSLGQGLEFLIYFQGNSAPDKSGLPSDRFSAERTGGSVSTLTIQRTQQEDSAVYLCASSLQGMGTEAFFGQGTRLTVV.

This sequence joins TRBV6-2 or TRBV6-3 and TRBJ2-7, with D possibly being TRBD2 (6 bases). CDR1 and CDR2 (germline): MNHEY, SVGEGT. The V end was cut by 4 bases, the J end by 0 bases, with 16 bases between. CDR3 size: 16 residues. The CDR3 loop reads CASSSYGSSSSYEQYF. In DNA, the CDR3 is TGTGCCAGCAGTTCCTACGGGAGCTCAAGCTCCTACGAGCAGTACTTC.

There are a few counts of this clone. The chain uses TRBV6-1 and TRBJ2-1; 7 bases fit TRBD1. The CDR3 has 17 amino acids. V shed 0 bases and J 3 bases; nucleotides not matched to a gene: 8. Germline V gives CDR1 MNHNS, CDR2 SASEGT. The CDR3 DNA sequence: TGTGCCAGCAGTGAAGCGCCGTGGGACAGCTACTACAATGAGCAGTTCTTC. Its protein is CASSEAPWDSYYNEQFF.

This clone has only one observation. The chain uses TRBV7-9 and TRBJ1-1; D is uncertain. The CDR3 length is 14 residues. CDR1 is SEHNR and CDR2 is FQNEAQ in the germline V gene (reference sequence). V lost 5 bases to trimming and J lost 5 bases, with 15 bases between them. This chain's CDR3 is CASSPQSYLTEAFF. For the CDR3, the DNA is TGTGCCAGCAGCCCCCAGTCGTATCTTACTGAAGCTTTCTTT.

The chain couples TRBV28 to TRBJ1-1; tentative D call: TRBD1 (5 bases). The CDR3 consists of 15 residues. CDR1 and CDR2 from the germline V gene are MDHEN and SYDVKM. Trimming cost V 3 bases and J 4 bases, with 15 bases left between them. The CDR3 DNA is TGTGCCAGCAGTTTTCAAAGTGGGGGGGGCACTGAAGCTTTCTTT. Amino acids: CASSFQSGGGTEAFF.

The rearrangement joins TRBV28 to TRBJ2-7; 9 nucleotides align to TRBD2. The CDR3 is 14 residues long. Germline loops: CDR1 MDHEN, CDR2 SYDVKM. The V gene end was trimmed by 5 bases and the J gene end by 6 bases; junction bases not matched to a gene: 8. The CDR3 protein is CASSRLAGAAEQYF. Here the CDR3 DNA reads TGTGCCAGCAGTAGGTTAGCGGGAGCGGCCGAGCAGTACTTC.

A single count supports this clone. This chain uses TRBV5-6 with TRBJ1-4, with 9 bases lining up with TRBD1. Germline V CDR1 and CDR2: SGHDT, YYEEEE. With 3 bases clipped from V and 0 bases from J, the junction kept 0 bases outside the gene matches. The CDR3 totals 15 residues. The CDR3 region has the DNA TGTGCCAGCAGCTGGACAGGGGCAACTAATGAAAAACTGTTTTTT. Protein product: CASSWTGATNEKLFF.

In this sample, this clone turned up once. The rearrangement links TRBV10-3 to TRBJ2-3, with 14 bases lining up with TRBD2. CDR3 size: 18 residues. Germline V lookup: CDR1 ENHRY, CDR2 SYGVKD. V lost 4 bases, J lost 0 bases, and 6 bases stayed unmatched. CDR3 bases: TGTGCCATCAGTGTTGGGACTAGCGGGAGTGGGAGCACAGATACGCAGTATTTT. It encodes CAISVGTSGSGSTDTQYF.

The genes are TRBV7-8 and TRBJ2-4; 9 bases align to TRBD1. There are 17 residues in the CDR3. CDR1 and CDR2 from the germline V gene are SGHVS and FQNEAQ. The junction had 11 bases not matched to a gene; V was cut back by 5 bases and J by 3 bases. The CDR3 DNA reads as TGTGCCAGCAGCCCCGGACAGGGGCGGTTAGGCAAAAACATTCAGTACTTC. This translates into CASSPGQGRLGKNIQYF.